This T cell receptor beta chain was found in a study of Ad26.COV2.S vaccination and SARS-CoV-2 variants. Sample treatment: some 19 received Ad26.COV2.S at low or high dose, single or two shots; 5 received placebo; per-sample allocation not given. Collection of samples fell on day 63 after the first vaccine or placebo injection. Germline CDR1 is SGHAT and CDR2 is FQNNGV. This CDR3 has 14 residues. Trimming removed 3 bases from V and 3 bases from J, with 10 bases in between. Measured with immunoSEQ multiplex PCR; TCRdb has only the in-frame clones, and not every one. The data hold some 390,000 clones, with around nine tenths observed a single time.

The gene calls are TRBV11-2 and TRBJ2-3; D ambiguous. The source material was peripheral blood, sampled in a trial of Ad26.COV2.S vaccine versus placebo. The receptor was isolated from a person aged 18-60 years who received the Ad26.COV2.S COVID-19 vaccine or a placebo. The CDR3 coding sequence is TGTGCCAGCAGCTTGGGCCGGAGTACAGATACGCAGTATTTT. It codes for CASSLGRSTDTQYF.